This T cell receptor (beta chain) was observed in a study of blood T cells in healthy people across ages. A second PCR, run for about 7 to 12 cycles, used a sample-barcoded 5' primer plus a J-beta primer mix. With 12 random nucleotides, a template-switch adaptor tagged each individual cDNA molecule. TCRdb called the 5' RACE reads again in MiXCR, with one record for every CDR3 protein. The data hold about 1.6 million distinct CDR3 sequences, with 34% observed a single time. As regards this clonotype: The antigen remains unidentified.

Whole-study results and caveats: Possibly, changes in expanded clonotypes were confounded because donor CMV status was unknown. Higher diversity and more naive CD4+ cells were features of long-lived donors, compared to aged donors.

From germline, CDR1 is LGHDT and CDR2 YNNKEL (reference sequence). The CDR3 loop spans 19 amino acids. V was pared by 4 bases and J by 2 bases, with 25 bases between. The gene calls are TRBV3-1 and TRBJ2-3; possibly TRBD2 for D (5 bases). Sequencing was done on a sample of blood. The clonotype comes from a woman aged 25 to 39 in good health. The CDR3: CASSRRRQVAPPDTDTQYF. DNA of the CDR3: TGTGCCAGCAGCCGTCGTCGGCAGGTAGCGCCCCCGGACACAGATACGCAGTATTTT.